This TCR beta chain was recorded in a study of blood T cells in healthy people across ages. General study results and limits: Fewer expanded clones and more diversity marked long-lived versus aged donors.

Note on this clonotype: Its antigen is as yet unknown.

Each sample had at least 6 million PBMCs isolated. The CDR3 is 12 amino acids. Germline CDR1 and CDR2: SGHVS and FQNEAQ. The V and J ends lost 7 bases and 1 base respectively, with 6 bases between them. Primed by a sample-barcoded 5' primer and a J-beta primer mix, a second PCR proceeded for roughly 6 to 12 cycles. Each CDR3 protein is one row after TCRdb ran MiXCR on the 5' RACE reads. The sample carries roughly 1,500,000 distinct CDR3 sequences, approximately 38% recorded once. The source of this sequence is a young woman in good health. Material: blood. V and J are TRBV7-8 and TRBJ2-3; D remains unclear. CDR3: CASTARTDTQYF. The DNA for the CDR3 is TGTGCCAGCACCGCGCGCACAGATACGCAGTATTTT.